The 5 T cell receptor beta chains below were found in one sample sequenced in a study of naive and memory T cell subsets. Both TRBC1 and TRBC2 were covered by a beta constant-region primer of two equimolar oligonucleotides. A single record per CDR3 protein comes from TCRdb applying MiXCR to the UMI-ligation and nested PCR reads. The sample has some 100,000 distinct CDR3 sequences, 5.5% to 8.5% seen once. The sample consisted of central memory CD4+ T cells from blood. Every receptor here comes from a human donor in good health.

Regarding this clonotype: This may be a read error, as it is one base from a much larger clone. This chain joins TRBV6-1 and TRBJ2-2; TRBD1 aligns across 7 bases. The germline gives CDR1 MNHNS, CDR2 SASEGT. The CDR3 length is 16 residues. For the CDR3, the DNA is TGTGCCAGCAGTGGACAGGGCCCACTGACCACCGGGAAGCTGTTTTTT. Protein product: CASSGQGPLTTGKLFF.

This clonotype was counted at least ten times. This sequence joins TRBV12-3 or TRBV12-4 and TRBJ1-6; D is unclear. The CDR3 extends over 12 amino acids. V shed 3 bases and J shed 9 bases, with 6 bases lying between them. CDR3 bases: TGTGCCAGCAGTTTTATGGGTTCACCCCTCCACTTT. It translates to CASSFMGSPLHF.

This clonotype was detected many times. J is TRBJ2-2 and V is TRBV3-1; D is possibly TRBD2 (5 bases). Germline V CDR1 and CDR2: LGHDT, YNNKEL (reference sequence). This CDR3 spans 19 amino acids. V was shortened by 0 bases and J by 0 bases, with 17 bases between the two germline ends. This chain's CDR3 is CASSQDGPLAVTNTGELFF. CDR3 nucleotide sequence: TGTGCCAGCAGCCAAGATGGTCCCCTAGCAGTTACGAACACCGGGGAGCTGTTTTTT.

Ten or more counts support this clonotype. This chain uses TRBV7-6 with TRBJ1-2; D may be TRBD1 (5 bases). The germline V and J ends were trimmed by 5 bases and 1 base, with 17 bases remaining between them. The CDR3 is 16 residues long. Germline V gene lookup returns CDR1 SGHVS and CDR2 FNYEAQ. The CDR3 coding sequence is TGTGCCAGCAGCCCCCAAGGGACGCACCTTAACTATGGCTACACCTTC. It codes for CASSPQGTHLNYGYTF. The full variable domain, with the rest looked up from reference TRBV7-6 and TRBJ1-2, is GAGVSQSPRYKVTKRGQDVALRCDPISGHVSLYWYRQALGQGPEFLTYFNYEAQQDKSGLPNDRFSAERPEGSISTLTIQRTEQRDSAMYRCASSPQGTHLNYGYTFGSGTRLTVV.

This clonotype was recorded at least ten times. This rearrangement joins TRBV29-1 to TRBJ1-1, with D maybe TRBD1 (5 bases). The CDR3 is made up of 12 amino acids. CDR1 is SQVTM and CDR2 is ANQGSEA in the germline V gene. The CDR3 is CTAYRGNTEAFF. The DNA for the CDR3 is TGCACCGCATATAGGGGGAACACTGAAGCTTTCTTT.